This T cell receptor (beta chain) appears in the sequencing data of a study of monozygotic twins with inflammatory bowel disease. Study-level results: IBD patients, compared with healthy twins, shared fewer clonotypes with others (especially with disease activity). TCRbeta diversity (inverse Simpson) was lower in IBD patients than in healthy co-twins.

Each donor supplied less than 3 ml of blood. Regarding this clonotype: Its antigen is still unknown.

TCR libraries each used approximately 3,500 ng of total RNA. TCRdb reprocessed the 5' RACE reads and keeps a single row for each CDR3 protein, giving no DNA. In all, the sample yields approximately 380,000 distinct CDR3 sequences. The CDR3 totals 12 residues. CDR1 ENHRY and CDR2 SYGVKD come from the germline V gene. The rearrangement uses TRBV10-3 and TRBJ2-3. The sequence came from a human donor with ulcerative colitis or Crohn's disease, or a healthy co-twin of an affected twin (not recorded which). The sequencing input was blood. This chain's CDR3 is CAIGELVDTQYF.